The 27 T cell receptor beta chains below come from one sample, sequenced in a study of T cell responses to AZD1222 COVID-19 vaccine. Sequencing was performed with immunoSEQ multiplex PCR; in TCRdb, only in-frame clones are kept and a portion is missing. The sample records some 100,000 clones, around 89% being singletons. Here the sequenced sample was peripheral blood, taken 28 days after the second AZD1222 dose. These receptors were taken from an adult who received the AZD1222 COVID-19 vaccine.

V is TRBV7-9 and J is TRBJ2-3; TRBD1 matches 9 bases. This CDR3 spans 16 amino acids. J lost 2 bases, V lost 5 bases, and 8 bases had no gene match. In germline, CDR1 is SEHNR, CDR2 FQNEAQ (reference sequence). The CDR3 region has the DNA TGTGCCAGCAGCCTCAGGACAGGGGCCTACACAGATACGCAGTATTTT. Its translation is CASSLRTGAYTDTQYF.

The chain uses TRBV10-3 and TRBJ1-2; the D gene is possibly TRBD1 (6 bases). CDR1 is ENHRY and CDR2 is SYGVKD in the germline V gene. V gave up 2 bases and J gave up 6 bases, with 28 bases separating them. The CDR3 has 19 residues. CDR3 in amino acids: CAISEKGVQGSRNPNGYTF. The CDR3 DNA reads TGTGCCATCAGTGAGAAGGGCGTACAGGGATCCAGGAATCCAAATGGCTACACCTTC.

DNA of the CDR3: TGTGCCAGCAGCTACTCGCCCTCGGGGACAGGGGACAATCAGCCCCAGCATTTT. Translation: CASSYSPSGTGDNQPQHF. The chain is built from TRBV7-9 and TRBJ1-5; 10 bases line up with TRBD1. V shed 4 bases and J 3 bases; nucleotides not matched to a gene: 12. This CDR3 spans 18 amino acids. Germline V gene sequence: CDR1 SEHNR, CDR2 FQNEAQ (reference sequence).

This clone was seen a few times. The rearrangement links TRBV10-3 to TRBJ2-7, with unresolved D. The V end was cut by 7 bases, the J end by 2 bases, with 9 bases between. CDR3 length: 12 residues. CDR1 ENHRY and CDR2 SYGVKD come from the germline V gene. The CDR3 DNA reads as TGTGCCATCAAGGCAGGTACCTACGAGCAGTACTTC. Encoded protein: CAIKAGTYEQYF.

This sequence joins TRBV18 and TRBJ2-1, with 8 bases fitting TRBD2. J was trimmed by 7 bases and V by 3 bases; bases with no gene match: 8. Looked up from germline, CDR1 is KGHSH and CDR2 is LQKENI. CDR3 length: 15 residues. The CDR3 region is CASSPVAGSVNEQFF. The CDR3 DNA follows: TGTGCCAGCTCACCCGTAGCGGGGTCCGTGAATGAGCAGTTCTTC.

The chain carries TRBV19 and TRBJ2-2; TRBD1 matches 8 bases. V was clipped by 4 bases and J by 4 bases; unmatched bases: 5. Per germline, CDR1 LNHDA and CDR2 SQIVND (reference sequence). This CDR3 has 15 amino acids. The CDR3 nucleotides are TGTGCCAGTAGTACGGGACAGGTTGTCACCGGGGAGCTGTTTTTT. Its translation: CASSTGQVVTGELFF.

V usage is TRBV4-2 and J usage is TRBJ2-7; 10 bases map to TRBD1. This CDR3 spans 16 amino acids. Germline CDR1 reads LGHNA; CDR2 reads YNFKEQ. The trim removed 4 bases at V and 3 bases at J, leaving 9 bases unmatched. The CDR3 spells CASSLGRDRGHYEQYF. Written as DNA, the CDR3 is TGTGCCAGCAGCCTCGGCCGGGACAGGGGCCACTACGAGCAGTACTTC.

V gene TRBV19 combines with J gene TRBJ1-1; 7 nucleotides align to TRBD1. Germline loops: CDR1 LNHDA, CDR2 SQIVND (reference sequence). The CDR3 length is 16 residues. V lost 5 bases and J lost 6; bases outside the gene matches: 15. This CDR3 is CASSPQTGIRMPEAFF. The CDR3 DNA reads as TGTGCCAGTAGTCCGCAGACAGGGATCAGGATGCCTGAAGCTTTCTTT.

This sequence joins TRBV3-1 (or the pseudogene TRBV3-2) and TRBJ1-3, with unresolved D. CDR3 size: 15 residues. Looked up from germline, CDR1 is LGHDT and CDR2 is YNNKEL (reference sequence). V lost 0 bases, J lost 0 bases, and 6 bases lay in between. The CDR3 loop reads CASSQDWHSGNTIYF. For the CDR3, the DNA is TGTGCCAGCAGCCAAGATTGGCACTCTGGAAACACCATATATTTT.

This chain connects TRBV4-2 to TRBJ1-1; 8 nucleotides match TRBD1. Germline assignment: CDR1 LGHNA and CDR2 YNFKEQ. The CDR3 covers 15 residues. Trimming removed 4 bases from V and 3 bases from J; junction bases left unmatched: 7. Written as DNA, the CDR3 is TGTGCCAGCAGCCCAATGGACAGGGTCGACACTGAAGCTTTCTTT. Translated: CASSPMDRVDTEAFF.

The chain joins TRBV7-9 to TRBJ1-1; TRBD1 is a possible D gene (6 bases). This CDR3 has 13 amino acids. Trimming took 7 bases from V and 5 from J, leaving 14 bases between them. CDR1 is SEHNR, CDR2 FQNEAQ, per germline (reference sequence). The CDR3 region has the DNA TGTGCCAGCACCACCGCAGGGGATACTGAAGCTTTCTTT. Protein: CASTTAGDTEAFF.

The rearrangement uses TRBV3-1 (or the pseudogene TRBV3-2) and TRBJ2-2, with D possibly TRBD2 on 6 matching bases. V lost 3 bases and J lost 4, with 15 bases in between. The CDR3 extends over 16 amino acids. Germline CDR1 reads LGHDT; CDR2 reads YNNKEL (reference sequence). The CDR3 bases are TGTGCCAGCAGCCACCGAGGGGCTAGCGCCACCGGGGAGCTGTTTTTT. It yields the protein CASSHRGASATGELFF.

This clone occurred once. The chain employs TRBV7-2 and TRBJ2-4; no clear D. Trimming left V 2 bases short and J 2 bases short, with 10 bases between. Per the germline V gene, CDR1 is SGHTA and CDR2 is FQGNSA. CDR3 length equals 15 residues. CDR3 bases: TGTGCCAGCAGCTTACGCGAGGTGACCAAAAACATTCAGTACTTC. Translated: CASSLREVTKNIQYF.

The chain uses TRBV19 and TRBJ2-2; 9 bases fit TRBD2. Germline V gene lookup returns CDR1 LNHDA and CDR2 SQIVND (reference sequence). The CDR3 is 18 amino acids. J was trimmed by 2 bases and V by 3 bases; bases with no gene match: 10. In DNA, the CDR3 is TGTGCCAGTAGTATTCTTGCTGCTAGCGGGATCAACACCGGGGAGCTGTTTTTT. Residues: CASSILAASGINTGELFF.

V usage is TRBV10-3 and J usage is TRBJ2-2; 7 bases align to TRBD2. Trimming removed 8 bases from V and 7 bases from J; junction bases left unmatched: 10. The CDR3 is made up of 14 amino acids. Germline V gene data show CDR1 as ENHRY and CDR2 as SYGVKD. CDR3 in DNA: TGTGCCATCCCTCGGGGGGATGGGATCGGGGAGCTGTTTTTT. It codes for CAIPRGDGIGELFF.

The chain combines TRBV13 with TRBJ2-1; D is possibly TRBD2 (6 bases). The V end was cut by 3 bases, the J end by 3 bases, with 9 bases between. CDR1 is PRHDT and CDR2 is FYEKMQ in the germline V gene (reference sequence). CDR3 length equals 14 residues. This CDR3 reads CASSFPGDYNEQFF. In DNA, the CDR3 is TGTGCCAGCAGCTTTCCGGGAGACTACAATGAGCAGTTCTTC.

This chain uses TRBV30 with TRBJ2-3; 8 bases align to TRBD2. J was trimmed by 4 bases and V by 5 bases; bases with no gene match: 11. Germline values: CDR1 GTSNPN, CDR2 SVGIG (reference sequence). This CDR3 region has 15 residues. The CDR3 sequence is CAWDLGRAGSDTQYF. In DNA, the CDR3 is TGTGCCTGGGACCTCGGGAGGGCCGGGTCAGATACGCAGTATTTT. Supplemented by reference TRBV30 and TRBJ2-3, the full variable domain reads SQTIHQWPATLVQPVGSPLSLECTVEGTSNPNLYWYRQAAGRGLQLLFYSVGIGQISSEVPQNLSASRPQDRQFILSSKKLLLSDSGFYLCAWDLGRAGSDTQYFGPGTRLTVL.

CDR3 sequence reads: CASSPLTGGTTEAFF. DNA for the CDR3: TGTGCCAGCAGCCCGCTTACGGGGGGGACCACTGAAGCTTTCTTT. The chain has TRBV7-8 and TRBJ1-1; a possible D gene is TRBD1 (5 bases). CDR1 SGHVS and CDR2 FQNEAQ come from the germline V gene. The CDR3 consists of 15 residues. Trimming pared 5 bases from V and 4 bases from J, leaving 17 bases between.

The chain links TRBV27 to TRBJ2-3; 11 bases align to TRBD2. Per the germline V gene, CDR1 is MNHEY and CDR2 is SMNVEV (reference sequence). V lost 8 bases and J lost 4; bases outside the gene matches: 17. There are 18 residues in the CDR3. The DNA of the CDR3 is TGTGCCAGCCGCCGGGGGACTAGCGGAGTAGGTTGGGCAGATACGCAGTATTTT. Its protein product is CASRRGTSGVGWADTQYF.

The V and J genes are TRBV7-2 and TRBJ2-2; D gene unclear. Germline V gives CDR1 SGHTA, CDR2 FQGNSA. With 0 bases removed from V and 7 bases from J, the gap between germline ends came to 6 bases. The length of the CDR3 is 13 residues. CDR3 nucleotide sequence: TGTGCCAGCAGCTTAGCGCCTGGCGGGGAGCTGTTTTTT. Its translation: CASSLAPGGELFF.

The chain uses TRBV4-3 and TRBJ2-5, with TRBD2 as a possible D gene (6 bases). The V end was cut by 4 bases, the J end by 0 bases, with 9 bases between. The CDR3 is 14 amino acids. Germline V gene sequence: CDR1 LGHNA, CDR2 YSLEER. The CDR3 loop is CASSRAGDQETQYF. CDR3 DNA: TGCGCCAGCAGCCGAGCGGGCGACCAAGAGACCCAGTACTTC.

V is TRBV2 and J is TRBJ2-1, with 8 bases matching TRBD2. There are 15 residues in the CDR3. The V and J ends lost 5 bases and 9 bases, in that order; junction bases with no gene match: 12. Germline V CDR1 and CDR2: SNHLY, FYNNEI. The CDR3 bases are TGTGCCAGCAGTCCGGCCGCGGGAGGAGGGGGTGAGCAGTTCTTC. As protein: CASSPAAGGGGEQFF.

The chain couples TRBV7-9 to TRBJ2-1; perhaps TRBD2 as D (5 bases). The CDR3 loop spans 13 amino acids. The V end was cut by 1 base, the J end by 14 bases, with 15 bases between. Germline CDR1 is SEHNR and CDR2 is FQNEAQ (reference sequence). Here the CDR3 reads CASSLVDSKRKFF. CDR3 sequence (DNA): TGTGCCAGCAGCTTAGTGGACTCCAAACGTAAGTTCTTC.

The CDR3 reads CASSPYGGGNQPQHF. The CDR3 coding sequence is TGTGCCAGCAGTCCCTACGGGGGTGGCAATCAGCCCCAGCATTTT. The chain has TRBV6-5 and TRBJ1-5, with D maybe TRBD1 (5 bases). The V and J ends lost 5 bases and 2 bases respectively, with 13 bases between them. The CDR3 has 15 residues. Germline values: CDR1 MNHEY, CDR2 SVGAGI.

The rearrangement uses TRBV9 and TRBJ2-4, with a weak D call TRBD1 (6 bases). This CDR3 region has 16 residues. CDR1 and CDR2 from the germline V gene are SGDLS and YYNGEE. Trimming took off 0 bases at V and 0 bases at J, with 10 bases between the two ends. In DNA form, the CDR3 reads TGTGCCAGCAGCGTAGGGGACACCTTAGCCAAAAACATTCAGTACTTC. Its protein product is CASSVGDTLAKNIQYF.

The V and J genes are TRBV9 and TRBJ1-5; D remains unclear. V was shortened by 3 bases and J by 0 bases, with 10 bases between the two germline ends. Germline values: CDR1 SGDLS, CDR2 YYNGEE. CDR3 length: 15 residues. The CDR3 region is CASSAEDFSNQPQHF. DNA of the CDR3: TGTGCCAGCAGCGCCGAGGACTTTAGCAATCAGCCCCAGCATTTT. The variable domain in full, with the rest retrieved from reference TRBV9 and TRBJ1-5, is DSGVTQTPKHLITATGQRVTLRCSPRSGDLSVYWYQQSLDQGLQFLIQYYNGEERAKGNILERFSAQQFPDLHSELNLSSLELGDSALYFCASSAEDFSNQPQHFGDGTRLSIL.

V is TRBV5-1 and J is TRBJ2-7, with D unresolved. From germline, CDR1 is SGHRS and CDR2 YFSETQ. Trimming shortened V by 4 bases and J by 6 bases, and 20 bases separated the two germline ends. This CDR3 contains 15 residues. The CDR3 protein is CASSQAVSTEGEQYF. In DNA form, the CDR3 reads TGCGCCAGCAGCCAGGCAGTGAGCACAGAAGGCGAGCAGTACTTC.